This passage covers 30 T cell receptor beta chains from one sample sequenced in a study of blood T cell repertoires in COVID-19 (TCRdb year 2020). Library prep was done by the immunoSEQ multiplex PCR assay. Imported from immuneACCESS, the table was reduced by TCRdb to in-frame sequences with V and J called. These copies leave out some clones; in studies compared against another copy, an unresolved V gene accounts for under half, and the cause of the remainder is not known. The sample includes approximately 250,000 clones, with around nine tenths observed a single time. 8.5% to 9% of the sample is held by the ten biggest clonotypes. The sequenced sample consisted of peripheral blood. These receptors originate from a man in his forties with active or convalescent COVID-19.

The chain uses TRBV23-1 and TRBJ2-5; 10 positions match TRBD2. TRBV23-1 is an ORF, and what it does is uncertain. The CDR3 spans 20 residues. J gave up 5 bases and V 0 bases, and 18 bases lay outside the gene matches. In DNA, the CDR3 is TGCGCCAGCAGTCAATCGTATCAGGTCGGAGGGCTAGCGGGAGCGGAGACCCAGTACTTC. Its protein product is CASSQSYQVGGLAGAETQYF.

The sample holds a few counts of this clone. The chain carries TRBV4-1 and TRBJ2-2, with a tentative D call TRBD2 (7 bases). Trimming took off 0 bases at V and 0 bases at J, with 11 bases between the two ends. The V gene's germline CDR1 is MGHRA and CDR2 YSYEKL. The CDR3 covers 17 residues. This chain's CDR3 is CASSQDTGGANTGELFF. The CDR3 DNA follows: TGCGCCAGCAGCCAAGATACGGGGGGCGCGAACACCGGGGAGCTGTTTTTT.

This chain joins TRBV19 and TRBJ2-2, with a weak D call TRBD1 (6 bases). CDR1 and CDR2 (germline): LNHDA, SQIVND (reference sequence). V lost 3 bases and J lost 6, with 11 bases in between. The CDR3 contains 14 residues. Here the CDR3 reads CASSIQGSAGELFF. CDR3 sequence (DNA): TGTGCCAGTAGTATTCAGGGGTCCGCCGGGGAGCTGTTTTTT.

In its sample, this clone was seen once. The chain couples TRBV10-3 to TRBJ2-1; perhaps TRBD2 as D (5 bases). Per germline, CDR1 ENHRY and CDR2 SYGVKD. The CDR3 has 16 amino acids. With 6 bases removed from V and 1 base from J, the gap between germline ends came to 16 bases. The CDR3 coding sequence is TGTGCCATCAGGGCCGCGGAGGTCGGGTCCTACAATGAGCAGTTCTTC. It encodes CAIRAAEVGSYNEQFF.

The chain has TRBV29-1 and TRBJ1-2, with D possibly TRBD1 on 6 matching bases. Germline CDR1 and CDR2: SQVTM and ANQGSEA. V was shortened by 8 bases and J by 7 bases, with 17 bases between the two germline ends. The CDR3 runs 12 residues. The CDR3 DNA reads as TGCAGCATTACGACAGGCGACGGTGGCTACACCTTC. Its translation: CSITTGDGGYTF.

This chain uses TRBV9 with TRBJ1-2, with TRBD1 matching 9 bases. The germline gives CDR1 SGDLS, CDR2 YYNGEE. V dropped 4 bases and J dropped 6; count of bases not matched to a gene: 13. This CDR3 is built from 16 residues. CDR3 loop: CASSTPMGDRVNGYTF. The CDR3 region has the DNA TGTGCCAGCAGCACACCGATGGGGGACAGGGTCAATGGCTACACCTTC. The entire variable domain, with the rest obtained from reference TRBV9 and TRBJ1-2, is as follows: DSGVTQTPKHLITATGQRVTLRCSPRSGDLSVYWYQQSLDQGLQFLIQYYNGEERAKGNILERFSAQQFPDLHSELNLSSLELGDSALYFCASSTPMGDRVNGYTFGSGTRLTVV.

The rearrangement joins TRBV18 to TRBJ1-6; TRBD1 matches 8 bases. There are 15 residues in the CDR3. V lost 5 bases, J lost 6 bases, and 6 bases stayed unmatched. Germline CDR1 reads KGHSH; CDR2 reads LQKENI. Here the CDR3 DNA reads TGTGCCAGCTCAAGGACAGGGATTGGTAATTCACCCCTCCACTTT. Its protein product is CASSRTGIGNSPLHF.

The J gene is TRBJ1-1, the V gene TRBV29-1, with a possible D match to TRBD1 (6 bases). Per germline, CDR1 SQVTM and CDR2 ANQGSEA. Trimming pared 1 base from V and 4 bases from J, leaving 13 bases between. The CDR3 consists of 14 residues. The CDR3 spells CSVEVPGGGTEAFF. DNA for the CDR3: TGCAGCGTTGAAGTGCCTGGGGGCGGCACTGAAGCTTTCTTT.

The chain couples TRBV18 to TRBJ2-1, with 9 nucleotides matching TRBD1. CDR1 and CDR2 (germline): KGHSH, LQKENI. The CDR3 consists of 13 residues. V lost 6 bases to trimming and J lost 7 bases; unmatched junction nucleotides: 4. The CDR3 protein is CASSLGTGNEQFF. CDR3 nucleotide sequence: TGTGCCAGCTCTCTCGGGACAGGGAATGAGCAGTTCTTC.

The J gene is TRBJ1-5, the V gene TRBV27, with D possibly TRBD1 on 6 matching bases. The germline V and J ends were trimmed by 3 bases and 5 bases, with 14 bases remaining between them. The CDR3 has 15 residues. The germline gives CDR1 MNHEY, CDR2 SMNVEV (reference sequence). CDR3 loop: CASSFTTGPHQPQHF. CDR3 DNA sequence: TGTGCCAGCAGTTTTACGACAGGACCGCATCAGCCCCAGCATTTT.

The V call is TRBV12-2, the J call TRBJ2-6; the table's D call, TRBD1, has no DNA check behind it. TRBV12-2 corresponds to a pseudogene. There are 18 residues in the CDR3. CDR3 DNA sequence: TGTGCAAGTCGCTACAGGACAGGGGCCCGCTCTGGGGCCAACGTCCTGACTTTC. This encodes CASRYRTGARSGANVLTF.

The chain recombines TRBV7-2 with TRBJ2-7; 7 bases are shared with TRBD2. V trimming: 1 base; J trimming: 3 bases; junction bases outside the gene matches: 6. Looked up from germline, CDR1 is SGHTA and CDR2 is FQGNSA. This CDR3 comprises 15 residues. CDR3 protein: CASSLDYGTNYEQYF. DNA for the CDR3: TGTGCCAGCAGCTTAGACTATGGGACTAACTACGAGCAGTACTTC.

This chain joins TRBV5-1 and TRBJ1-2, with 8 bases matching TRBD1. The CDR3 sequence is 12 residues long. Per the germline V gene, CDR1 is SGHRS and CDR2 is YFSETQ. J was trimmed by 11 bases and V by 0 bases; bases with no gene match: 3. The CDR3 sequence: CASSLGQGRYTF. CDR3 DNA: TGCGCCAGCAGCTTGGGACAGGGGAGGTACACCTTC.

CDR3 sequence reads: CASSQGLENTEAFF. CDR3 coding DNA: TGTGCCAGCAGCCAAGGTCTAGAGAACACTGAAGCTTTCTTT. The V and J genes are TRBV3-1 (or the pseudogene TRBV3-2) and TRBJ1-1; D remains ambiguous. The germline V gene has CDR1 LGHDT and CDR2 YNNKEL (reference sequence). The V end was cut by 1 base, the J end by 1 base, with 7 bases between. The CDR3 length is 14 residues.

The chain couples TRBV7-6 to TRBJ1-1; the match to TRBD1 covers 7 bases. With 1 base clipped from V and 5 bases from J, the junction kept 7 bases outside the gene matches. Germline CDR1 SGHVS, CDR2 FNYEAQ. The CDR3 contains 15 residues. CDR3 sequence reads: CASSLEGAGGTEAFF. The CDR3 bases are TGTGCCAGCAGCTTAGAGGGGGCAGGGGGAACTGAAGCTTTCTTT.

V is TRBV5-6 and J is TRBJ1-5; the match to TRBD1 covers 9 bases. Germline CDR1 and CDR2: SGHDT and YYEEEE. After removal of 4 bases from V and 4 bases from J, the junction contained 6 bases not matched to a gene. The CDR3 loop spans 15 amino acids. The CDR3 loop reads CASSPRGTGNQPQHF. In DNA form, the CDR3 reads TGTGCCAGCAGCCCGAGGGGGACAGGGAATCAGCCCCAGCATTTT. The variable domain in full, completed from reference TRBV5-6 and TRBJ1-5, reads DAGVTQSPTHLIKTRGQQVTLRCSPKSGHDTVSWYQQALGQGPQFIFQYYEEEERQRGNFPDRFSGHQFPNYSSELNVNALLLGDSALYLCASSPRGTGNQPQHFGDGTRLSIL.

V is TRBV20-1 and J is TRBJ1-2; unclear D gene. CDR1 is DFQATT, CDR2 SNEGSKA, per germline (reference sequence). The CDR3 is made up of 11 amino acids. The V gene lost 2 bases and the J gene lost 3 bases, with 4 bases spanning the gap. CDR3 in DNA: TGCAGTGCTAGAATAGACTATGGCTACACCTTC. This encodes CSARIDYGYTF.

The V call is TRBV6-6, the J call TRBJ2-5; D remains unclear. The CDR3 length is 14 residues. Trimming took off 3 bases at V and 6 bases at J, with 14 bases between the two ends. Germline assignment: CDR1 MNHNY and CDR2 SVGAGI (reference sequence). In DNA form, the CDR3 reads TGTGCCAGCAGTTATGAGACTTCGGCCAAGACCCAGTACTTC. As protein: CASSYETSAKTQYF.

The table lists this clone with a count of one. The CDR3 DNA reads TGCGCCAGCAGCTTGGGGGTGGGCCTTGACTATGGCTACACCTTC. Translation gives CASSLGVGLDYGYTF. The chain has TRBV5-1 and TRBJ1-2; no firm D call. Between the trimmed V and J ends, which lost 0 bases and 3 bases, there was a span of 12 bases. The CDR3 covers 15 residues. Germline CDR1 is SGHRS and CDR2 is YFSETQ.

This chain uses TRBV12-3 or TRBV12-4 with TRBJ2-1, with a tentative D call TRBD2 (5 bases). This CDR3 spans 12 amino acids. V lost 5 bases, J lost 3 bases, and 5 bases lay in between. Here the CDR3 DNA reads TGTGCCAGCAGTGACTACTACAATGAGCAGTTCTTC. Amino acid sequence: CASSDYYNEQFF.

CDR3 in DNA: TGTGCCAGCAGACAGGGGATAGCCTACGAGCAGTACTTC. Translated: CASRQGIAYEQYF. The V gene is TRBV25-1, the J gene TRBJ2-7; 7 bases are a match to TRBD1. J lost 2 bases, V lost 6 bases, and 4 bases had no gene match. The CDR3 sequence is 13 residues long. Germline V gene sequence: CDR1 MGHDK, CDR2 SYGVNS.

The CDR3 loop is CASSTRTGGSLGNQPQHF. The CDR3 bases are TGTGCCAGTAGTACTAGGACAGGGGGCTCTCTAGGCAATCAGCCCCAGCATTTT. The gene calls are TRBV19 and TRBJ1-5; 11 nucleotides line up with TRBD1. CDR1 and CDR2 (germline): LNHDA, SQIVND (reference sequence). The V and J ends lost 4 bases and 2 bases, in that order; junction bases with no gene match: 10. The CDR3 covers 18 residues.

The rearrangement links TRBV19 to TRBJ1-5; no clear D gene. CDR1 LNHDA and CDR2 SQIVND come from the germline V gene (reference sequence). With 7 bases removed from V and 6 bases from J, the gap between germline ends came to 10 bases. The CDR3 covers 12 residues. CDR3 sequence reads: CASTFGGQPQHF. DNA of the CDR3: TGTGCCAGTACCTTTGGCGGTCAGCCCCAGCATTTT.

This clone showed up just a few times. The chain employs TRBV18 and TRBJ2-1; 8 bases are a match to TRBD2. The CDR3 contains 12 residues. V shed 6 bases, J shed 9 bases, and the junction held 4 bases outside the gene matches. The germline V gene encodes CDR1 KGHSH and CDR2 LQKENI. The CDR3 is CASSSGGAEQFF. CDR3 nucleotide sequence: TGTGCCAGCTCCTCGGGAGGGGCTGAGCAGTTCTTC.

This clone was seen a few times. The chain carries TRBV6-2 or TRBV6-3 and TRBJ1-2, with TRBD1 matching 8 bases. This CDR3 region has 17 residues. Per the germline V gene, CDR1 is MNHEY and CDR2 is SVGEGT. Trimming cost V 4 bases and J 3 bases; bases outside gene matches: 13. The DNA for the CDR3 is TGTGCCAGCAGTTCTTCACCGACGGGACAGGTCGACTATGGCTACACCTTC. It yields the protein CASSSSPTGQVDYGYTF.

The chain has TRBV5-1 and TRBJ1-5, with D possibly TRBD1 on 5 matching bases. CDR3 length equals 14 residues. Germline V gene sequence: CDR1 SGHRS, CDR2 YFSETQ. The germline V and J ends were trimmed by 0 bases and 3 bases, with 7 bases remaining between them. The CDR3 is CASSLAGNNQPQHF. The CDR3 nucleotides read TGCGCCAGCAGCTTGGCAGGGAACAATCAGCCCCAGCATTTT.

The rearrangement links TRBV7-9 to TRBJ1-2, with 8 bases lining up with TRBD1. Trimming removed 7 bases from V and 8 bases from J; junction bases left unmatched: 9. CDR1 and CDR2 (germline): SEHNR, FQNEAQ (reference sequence). The CDR3 loop spans 13 amino acids. The DNA for the CDR3 is TGTGCCAGCACCCAGACAGGGGCGCACGGCTACACCTTC. Encoded protein: CASTQTGAHGYTF.

This rearrangement joins TRBV11-1 to TRBJ2-1; 11 nucleotides align to TRBD2. This CDR3 has 14 amino acids. Germline V CDR1 and CDR2: SGHAT, FQDESV (reference sequence). V lost 0 bases, J lost 9 bases, and 1 base stayed unmatched. CDR3 nucleotide sequence: TGTGCCAGCAGCTTAGCCCTAGCGGGAGGTGAGCAGTTCTTC. The encoded protein is CASSLALAGGEQFF.

The chain recombines TRBV7-2 with TRBJ2-2, with 7 bases fitting TRBD2. After removal of 4 bases from V and 5 bases from J, the junction contained 7 bases not matched to a gene. Germline V gene sequence: CDR1 SGHTA, CDR2 FQGNSA. There are 15 residues in the CDR3. In DNA, the CDR3 is TGTGCCAGCAGCTCGGGAGGCTTCGTAACCGGGGAGCTGTTTTTT. Translation: CASSSGGFVTGELFF.

The rearrangement uses TRBV6-5 and TRBJ2-7; TRBD1 matches at 8 bases. The germline CDR1 and CDR2 sequences are MNHEY and SVGAGI. This CDR3 contains 15 residues. J lost 1 base, V lost 4 bases, and 6 bases had no gene match. This chain's CDR3 is CASSLQGALSYEQYF. In DNA form, the CDR3 reads TGTGCCAGCAGTTTGCAGGGGGCTCTATCCTACGAGCAGTACTTC.